This T cell receptor beta chain was sequenced in a study of cytomegalovirus exposure and HLA in healthy donors. Overall study results and limits: Usually a TCR sequence was rare, but some public TCRs were found in many donors. The study designated 150 to 200 TCR beta chains cytomegalovirus-associated. Some highly shared sequence variants likely arose as a pipeline artifact.

V lost 1 base and J 1 base, leaving 10 bases between the germline ends. The CDR3 has 16 amino acids. CDR1 and CDR2 (germline): SNHLY, FYNNEI. PCR used 60 Vbeta primers and 13 Jbeta primers. Profiled with immunoSEQ multiplex PCR; TCRdb holds only in-frame clones, not every one. The data show 98,000 or so clones, about 80% seen once. With regard to this clone: Its target is unknown.

Sequencing used PBMCs. This chain joins TRBV2 and TRBJ1-4; D uncertain. The origin of this receptor is a man between 60 and 75 years old in good health and CMV-seropositive. The CDR3 reads CASSEGQFVTNEKLFF. In DNA form, the CDR3 reads TGTGCCAGCAGTGAAGGGCAGTTTGTAACTAATGAAAAACTGTTTTTT. Supplemented by reference TRBV2 and TRBJ1-4, the full variable domain reads EPEVTQTPSHQVTQMGQEVILRCVPISNHLYFYWYRQILGQKVEFLVSFYNNEISEKSEIFDDQFSVERPDGSNFTLKIRSTKLEDSAMYFCASSEGQFVTNEKLFFGSGTQLSVL.